This TCR beta chain came from a study of technical replicates of blood from a handful of donors. The CDR3 loop spans 13 amino acids. Trimming cost V 2 bases and J 0 bases, with 5 bases left between them. From germline, CDR1 is MNHEY and CDR2 SVGAGI. In its sample, this clone was seen once. Method: immunoSEQ multiplex PCR; TCRdb's copy keeps in-frame clones and lacks some. In the table there are around 65,000 clones, approximately 83% of which are singletons. The chain has TRBV6-5 and TRBJ2-7; D gene unclear. This clonotype was obtained from a human donor in good health. Some clones in this sample may be carry-over from other donors' samples. The material sequenced was PBMCs. The CDR3 bases are TGTGCCAGCAGTTACCAGGCCTCCTACGAGCAGTACTTC. It is translated as CASSYQASYEQYF.